These 6 T cell receptor beta chains were all obtained from the same sample, sequenced in a study of beta chain features in type 1 diabetes. Study-level points and caveats: Moderately but significantly shorter TCRB CDR3s were found in Type 1 diabetes patients in all four CD4+ subsets.

Antigen specificity for these receptors is unknown. Expressed TCRB transcripts were sequenced because the isolated RNA had all been reverse transcribed beforehand. Assay: immunoSEQ multiplex PCR; the TCRdb copy retains only in-frame clones and omits some. There are about 120,000 clones in the sample; roughly 17% occur only once, and 2.3% lies in the top ten. Sequenced sample: central memory CD4+ T cells from blood. The receptors stem from a man aged 30 to 45 with type 1 diabetes.

In this sample, this clone turned up a few times. The J gene is TRBJ2-3, the V gene TRBV15; tentatively, D is TRBD2 (6 bases). Trimming removed 5 bases at V and 2 bases at J, with 11 bases between. In germline, CDR1 is LNHNV, CDR2 YYDKDF (reference sequence). The CDR3 loop spans 14 amino acids. The CDR3 reads CATSYRDFTDTQYF. The CDR3 nucleotides are TGTGCCACCAGCTACCGGGACTTCACAGATACGCAGTATTTT.

The V gene is TRBV9, the J gene TRBJ1-1, with D possibly being TRBD1 (6 bases). Trimming pared 4 bases from V and 1 base from J, leaving 11 bases between. The germline gives CDR1 SGDLS, CDR2 YYNGEE. This CDR3 has 14 amino acids. Here the CDR3 DNA reads TGTGCCAGCAGCAACAGGGAGTCGAACACTGAAGCTTTCTTT. Its translation: CASSNRESNTEAFF.

The V gene is TRBV9, the J gene TRBJ2-3; D possibly corresponds to TRBD2 (7 bases). The CDR3 extends over 17 amino acids. Germline CDR1 SGDLS, CDR2 YYNGEE. V lost 4 bases to trimming and J lost 4 bases, with 22 bases between them. The CDR3 DNA reads TGTGCCAGCAGCCCCCCGAGACGGGGGGCTGGGGCAGATACGCAGTATTTT. It yields the protein CASSPPRRGAGADTQYF.

This clone appeared a few times. The rearrangement uses TRBV5-8 and TRBJ2-3; D may be TRBD1 or TRBD2 (7 bases each). Germline V CDR1 and CDR2: SGHTS, YDEGEE. Deletions cut 4 bases from V and 0 bases from J, with 18 bases between. The CDR3 totals 17 residues. The CDR3 sequence is CASSPYQGGRSTDTQYF. CDR3 sequence (DNA): TGTGCCAGCAGCCCCTACCAGGGGGGGCGGAGCACAGATACGCAGTATTTT.

This chain uses TRBV7-2 with TRBJ2-7; TRBD2 is a possible D gene (7 bases). The V and J ends lost 5 bases and 2 bases respectively, with 16 bases between them. CDR3 length: 15 amino acids. Germline loops: CDR1 SGHTA, CDR2 FQGNSA. Here the CDR3 DNA reads TGTGCCAGCAGCACCCAAGGGGGGACTACCTACGAGCAGTACTTC. Translated: CASSTQGGTTYEQYF.

The chain is built from TRBV5-8 and TRBJ1-6, with 8 nucleotides matching TRBD1. CDR1 SGHTS and CDR2 YDEGEE come from the germline V gene. The trim removed 6 bases at V and 5 bases at J, leaving 4 bases unmatched. This CDR3 comprises 14 residues. The CDR3 reads CASTNRGNNSPLHF. As DNA, the CDR3 is TGTGCCAGCACCAACAGGGGGAATAATTCACCCCTCCACTTT.